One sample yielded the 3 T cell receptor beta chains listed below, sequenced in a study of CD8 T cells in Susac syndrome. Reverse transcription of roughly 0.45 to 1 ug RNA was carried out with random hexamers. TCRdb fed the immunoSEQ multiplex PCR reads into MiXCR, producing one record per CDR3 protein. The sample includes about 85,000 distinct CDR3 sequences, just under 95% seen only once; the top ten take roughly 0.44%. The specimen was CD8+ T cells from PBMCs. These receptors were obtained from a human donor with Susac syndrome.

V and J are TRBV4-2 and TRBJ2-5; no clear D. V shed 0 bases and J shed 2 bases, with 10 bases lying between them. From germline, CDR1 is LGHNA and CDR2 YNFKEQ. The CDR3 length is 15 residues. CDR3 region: CASSQDLGQQETQYF. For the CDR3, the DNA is TGTGCCAGCAGCCAAGACTTGGGCCAGCAAGAGACCCAGTACTTC.

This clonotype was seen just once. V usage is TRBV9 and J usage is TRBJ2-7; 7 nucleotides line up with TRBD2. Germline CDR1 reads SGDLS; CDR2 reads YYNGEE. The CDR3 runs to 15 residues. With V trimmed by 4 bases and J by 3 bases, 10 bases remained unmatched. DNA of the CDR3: TGTGCCAGCAGCCCTTTAGCGGGTGGGGTCTACGAGCAGTACTTC. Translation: CASSPLAGGVYEQYF.

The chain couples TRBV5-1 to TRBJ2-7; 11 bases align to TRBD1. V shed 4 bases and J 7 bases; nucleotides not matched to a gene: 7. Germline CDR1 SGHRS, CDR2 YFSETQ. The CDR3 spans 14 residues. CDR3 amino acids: CASSPRDRGDEQYF. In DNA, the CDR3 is TGCGCCAGCAGCCCCCGGGACAGGGGGGATGAGCAGTACTTC.